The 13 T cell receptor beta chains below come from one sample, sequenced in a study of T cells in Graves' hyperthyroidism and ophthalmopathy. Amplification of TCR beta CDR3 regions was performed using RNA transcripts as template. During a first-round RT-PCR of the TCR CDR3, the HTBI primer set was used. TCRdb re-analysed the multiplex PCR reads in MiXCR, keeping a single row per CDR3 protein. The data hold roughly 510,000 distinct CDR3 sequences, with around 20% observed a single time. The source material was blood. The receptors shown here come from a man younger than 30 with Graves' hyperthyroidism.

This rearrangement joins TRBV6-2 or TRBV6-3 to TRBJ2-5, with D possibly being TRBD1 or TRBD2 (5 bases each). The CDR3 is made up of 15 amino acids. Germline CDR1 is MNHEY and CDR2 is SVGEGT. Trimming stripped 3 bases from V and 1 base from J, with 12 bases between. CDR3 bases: TGTGCCAGCAGTTATGGGGACGATGCCCAAGAGACCCAGTACTTC. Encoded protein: CASSYGDDAQETQYF.

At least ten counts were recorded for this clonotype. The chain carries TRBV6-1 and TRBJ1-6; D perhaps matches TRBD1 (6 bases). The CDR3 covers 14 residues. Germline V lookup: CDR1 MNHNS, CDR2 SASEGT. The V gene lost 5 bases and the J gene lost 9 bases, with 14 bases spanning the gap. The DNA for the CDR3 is TGTGCCAGCAGTCAACAGGGTAGTCCTTCACCCCTCCACTTT. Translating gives CASSQQGSPSPLHF.

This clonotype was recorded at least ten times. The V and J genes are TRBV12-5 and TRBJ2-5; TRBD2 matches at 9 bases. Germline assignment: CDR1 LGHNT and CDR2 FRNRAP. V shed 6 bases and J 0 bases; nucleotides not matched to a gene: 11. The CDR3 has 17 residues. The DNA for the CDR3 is TGTGCTAGTGGCCCGGGGCTAGCGGGGATCTACCAAGAGACCCAGTACTTC. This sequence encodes CASGPGLAGIYQETQYF. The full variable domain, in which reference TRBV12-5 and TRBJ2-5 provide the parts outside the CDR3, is DARVTQTPRHKVTEMGQEVTMRCQPILGHNTVFWYRQTMMQGLELLAYFRNRAPLDDSGMPKDRFSAEMPDATLATLKIQPSEPRDSAVYFCASGPGLAGIYQETQYFGPGTRLLVL.

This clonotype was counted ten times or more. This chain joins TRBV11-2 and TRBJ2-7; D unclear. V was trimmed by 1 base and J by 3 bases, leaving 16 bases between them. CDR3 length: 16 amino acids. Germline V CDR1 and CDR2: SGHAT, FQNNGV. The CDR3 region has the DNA TGTGCCAGCAGCTTAGTTGGGTCCAAGGCCCGCTACGAGCAGTACTTC. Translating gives CASSLVGSKARYEQYF. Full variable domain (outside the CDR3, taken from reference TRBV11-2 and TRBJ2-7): EAGVAQSPRYKIIEKRQSVAFWCNPISGHATLYWYQQILGQGPKLLIQFQNNGVVDDSQLPKDRFSAERLKGVDSTLKIQPAKLEDSAVYLCASSLVGSKARYEQYFGPGTRLTVT.

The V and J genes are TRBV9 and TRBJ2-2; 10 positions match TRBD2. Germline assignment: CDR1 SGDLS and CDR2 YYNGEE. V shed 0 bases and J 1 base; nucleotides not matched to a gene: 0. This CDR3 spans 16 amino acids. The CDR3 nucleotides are TGTGCCAGCAGCGTAGCTAGCGGGGGGAACACCGGGGAGCTGTTTTTT. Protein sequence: CASSVASGGNTGELFF. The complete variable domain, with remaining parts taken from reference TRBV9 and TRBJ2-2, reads DSGVTQTPKHLITATGQRVTLRCSPRSGDLSVYWYQQSLDQGLQFLIQYYNGEERAKGNILERFSAQQFPDLHSELNLSSLELGDSALYFCASSVASGGNTGELFFGEGSRLTVL.

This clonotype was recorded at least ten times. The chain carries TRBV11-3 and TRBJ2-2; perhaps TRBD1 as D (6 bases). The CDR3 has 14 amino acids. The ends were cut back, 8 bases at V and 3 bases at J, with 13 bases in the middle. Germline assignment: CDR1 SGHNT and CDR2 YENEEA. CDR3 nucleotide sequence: TGTGCCAGCGGGGGCAGGGGCTACACCGGGGAGCTGTTTTTT. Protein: CASGGRGYTGELFF.

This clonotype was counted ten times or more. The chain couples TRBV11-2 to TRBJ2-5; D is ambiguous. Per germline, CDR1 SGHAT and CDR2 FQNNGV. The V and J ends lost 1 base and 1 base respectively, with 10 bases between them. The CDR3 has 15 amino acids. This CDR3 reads CASSLGTAFQETQYF. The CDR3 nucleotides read TGTGCCAGCAGCTTAGGGACGGCATTCCAAGAGACCCAGTACTTC.

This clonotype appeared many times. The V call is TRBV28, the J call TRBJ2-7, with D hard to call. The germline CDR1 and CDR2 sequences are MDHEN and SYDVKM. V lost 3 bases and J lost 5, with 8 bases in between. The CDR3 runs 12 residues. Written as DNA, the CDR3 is TGTGCCAGCAGTTTGCCGGGCCACGAGCAGTACTTC. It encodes CASSLPGHEQYF.

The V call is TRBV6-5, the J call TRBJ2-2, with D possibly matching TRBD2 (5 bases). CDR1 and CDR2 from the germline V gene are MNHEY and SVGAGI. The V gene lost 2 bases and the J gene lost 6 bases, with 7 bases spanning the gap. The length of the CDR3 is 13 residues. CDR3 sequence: CASSYGSSGELFF. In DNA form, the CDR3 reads TGTGCCAGCAGTTACGGGAGCTCCGGGGAGCTGTTTTTT.

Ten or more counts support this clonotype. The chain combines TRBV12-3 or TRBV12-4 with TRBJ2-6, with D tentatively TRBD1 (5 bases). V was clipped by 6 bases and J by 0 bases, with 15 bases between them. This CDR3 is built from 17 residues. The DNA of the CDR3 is TGTGCCAGCAGGACGGACCCAGGGCTCTCTGGGGCCAACGTCCTGACTTTC. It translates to CASRTDPGLSGANVLTF.

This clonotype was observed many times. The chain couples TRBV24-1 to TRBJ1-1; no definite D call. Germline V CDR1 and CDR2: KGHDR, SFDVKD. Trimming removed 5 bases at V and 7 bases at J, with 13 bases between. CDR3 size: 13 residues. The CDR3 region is CATSARRGIEAFF. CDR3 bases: TGTGCCACCAGTGCCAGACGCGGAATTGAAGCTTTCTTT.

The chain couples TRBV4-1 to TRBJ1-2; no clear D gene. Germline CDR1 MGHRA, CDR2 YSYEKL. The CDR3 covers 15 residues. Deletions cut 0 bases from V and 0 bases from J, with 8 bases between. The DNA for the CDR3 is TGCGCCAGCAGCCAAGATGTGGGAGCTAACTATGGCTACACCTTC. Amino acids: CASSQDVGANYGYTF.

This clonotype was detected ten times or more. The CDR3 reads CASSPPVAGRLYEQYF. The DNA for the CDR3 is TGTGCCAGCAGCCCGCCCGTGGCAGGCAGACTCTACGAGCAGTACTTC. The rearrangement links TRBV7-9 to TRBJ2-7; D remains unclear. The V end was cut by 5 bases, the J end by 3 bases, with 20 bases between. Germline-derived CDR1 and CDR2 are SEHNR and FQNEAQ (reference sequence). This CDR3 has 16 residues. The full variable domain, in which reference TRBV7-9 and TRBJ2-7 provide the parts outside the CDR3, is DTGVSQNPRHKITKRGQNVTFRCDPISEHNRLYWYRQTLGQGPEFLTYFQNEAQLEKSRLLSDRFSAERPKGSFSTLEIQRTEQGDSAMYLCASSPPVAGRLYEQYFGPGTRLTVT.